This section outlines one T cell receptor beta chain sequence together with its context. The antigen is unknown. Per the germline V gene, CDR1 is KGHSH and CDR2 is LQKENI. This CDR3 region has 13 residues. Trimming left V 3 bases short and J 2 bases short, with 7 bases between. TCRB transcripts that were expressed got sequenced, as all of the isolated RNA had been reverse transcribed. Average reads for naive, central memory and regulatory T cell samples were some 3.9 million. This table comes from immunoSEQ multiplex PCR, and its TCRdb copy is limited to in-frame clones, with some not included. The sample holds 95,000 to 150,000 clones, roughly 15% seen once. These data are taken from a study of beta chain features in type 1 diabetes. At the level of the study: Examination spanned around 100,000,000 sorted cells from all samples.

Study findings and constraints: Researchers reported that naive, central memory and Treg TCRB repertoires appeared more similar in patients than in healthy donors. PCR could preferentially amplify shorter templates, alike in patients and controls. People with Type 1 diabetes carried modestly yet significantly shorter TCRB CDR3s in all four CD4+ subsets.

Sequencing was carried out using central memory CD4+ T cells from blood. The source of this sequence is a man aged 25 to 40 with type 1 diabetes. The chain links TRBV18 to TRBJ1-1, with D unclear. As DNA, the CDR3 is TGTGCCAGCTCACCCGGTAGTAACACTGAAGCTTTCTTT. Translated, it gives CASSPGSNTEAFF.